A selection of T cell receptor beta chains follows, all from one sample in a study of shared clonotypes between healthy human individuals. The data were produced by immunoSEQ multiplex PCR, yet TCRdb's version contains in-frame clones alone and is incomplete. The table shows 1.4 million or so clones, with 98% occurring only once. Sequences were obtained from naive CD4+ T cells sorted from blood. These receptors were taken from a man aged 25 to 40 in good health. Each CDR3 is given with its conserved first and last residue. Fields, in order: V gene, clone size, J gene, D gene, CDR3 protein, CDR3 DNA. The D gene is left open where the match is weak. Not all rows give a size; the values are once, few, many and, for expanded clones, a class.

V: TRBV2
size: -
J: TRBJ1-3
D: -
CDR3: CASSAGNSGNTIYF
DNA: TGTGCCAGCAGTGCAGGGAACTCTGGAAACACCATATATTTT

V: TRBV27
size: -
J: TRBJ2-7
D: TRBD2
CDR3: CASSTRGAYEQYF
DNA: TGTGCCAGCAGTACTCGGGGGGCCTACGAGCAGTACTTC

V: TRBV9
size: -
J: TRBJ2-7
D: TRBD1
CDR3: CASSVGTGIYEQYF
DNA: TGTGCCAGCAGCGTCGGGACAGGAATCTACGAGCAGTACTTC

V: TRBV10-3
size: -
J: TRBJ1-2
D: TRBD1
CDR3: CAISESPGGGYTF
DNA: TGTGCCATCAGTGAGTCTCCAGGGGGTGGCTACACCTTC

V: TRBV11-2
size: -
J: TRBJ1-2
D: -
CDR3: CASSKDRDGYTF
DNA: TGTGCCAGCAGCAAGGACAGAGATGGCTACACCTTC

V: TRBV10-3
size: -
J: TRBJ2-3
D: -
CDR3: CAISGVPGLPTDTQYF
DNA: TGTGCCATCAGCGGGGTACCGGGACTCCCCACAGATACGCAGTATTTT

V: TRBV9
size: -
J: TRBJ2-5
D: -
CDR3: CASTQGNGIGQETQYF
DNA: TGTGCCAGCACCCAGGGAAACGGGATAGGTCAGGAGACCCAGTACTTC

V: TRBV7-9
size: -
J: TRBJ2-5
D: -
CDR3: CASSLMTGEETQYF
DNA: TGTGCCAGCAGCTTAATGACAGGCGAAGAGACCCAGTACTTC

V: TRBV29-1
size: -
J: TRBJ1-3
D: -
CDR3: CSGSSGNTIYF
DNA: TGCAGCGGGTCCTCTGGAAACACCATATATTTT

V: TRBV5-1
size: -
J: TRBJ2-2
D: -
CDR3: CASSLVAGQSNTGELFF
DNA: TGCGCCAGCAGCTTGGTAGCGGGACAGTCGAACACCGGGGAGCTGTTTTTT

V: TRBV10-1
size: -
J: TRBJ2-3
D: -
CDR3: CASSDRGRTDTQYF
DNA: TGCGCCAGCAGTGACAGGGGCCGCACAGATACGCAGTATTTT

V: TRBV18
size: -
J: TRBJ2-4
D: -
CDR3: CASSPVRSDPELAKNIQYF
DNA: TGTGCCAGCTCACCTGTACGATCAGATCCGGAATTAGCCAAAAACATTCAGTACTTC

V: TRBV15
size: -
J: TRBJ2-2
D: TRBD2
CDR3: CATSRLAGGPNSGELFF
DNA: TGTGCCACCAGCAGACTAGCGGGAGGGCCTAACTCCGGGGAGCTGTTTTTT

V: TRBV14
size: -
J: TRBJ1-2
D: TRBD1
CDR3: CASSPWDRKNYGYTF
DNA: TGTGCCAGCAGCCCTTGGGACAGAAAAAACTATGGCTACACCTTC

V: TRBV28
size: -
J: TRBJ1-5
D: -
CDR3: CASRSRGQDLNQPQHF
DNA: TGTGCCAGCAGATCCCGGGGGCAGGATCTAAATCAGCCCCAGCATTTT

V: TRBV28
size: -
J: TRBJ2-1
D: TRBD2
CDR3: CASSAWGGTSKNEQFF
DNA: TGTGCCAGCAGTGCCTGGGGGGGGACTAGCAAGAATGAGCAGTTCTTC

V: TRBV7-9
size: -
J: TRBJ2-7
D: -
CDR3: CASRDSYEQYF
DNA: TGTGCCAGCAGGGACTCCTACGAGCAGTACTTC

V: TRBV6-5
size: -
J: TRBJ2-7
D: TRBD2
CDR3: CASNPGLAFSYEQYF
DNA: TGTGCCAGCAATCCGGGACTAGCGTTTTCCTACGAGCAGTACTTC

V: TRBV7-9
size: -
J: TRBJ1-4
D: -
CDR3: CASSLGYGEKLFF
DNA: TGTGCCAGCAGCTTGGGGTATGGTGAAAAACTGTTTTTT

V: TRBV5-1
size: -
J: TRBJ2-1
D: -
CDR3: CASSLFSSSVSNEQFF
DNA: TGCGCCAGCAGCTTGTTTAGCTCGAGCGTCTCCAATGAGCAGTTCTTC

V: TRBV28
size: -
J: TRBJ2-3
D: -
CDR3: CASSSTGTDTQYF
DNA: TGTGCCAGCAGTTCTACAGGTACGGATACGCAGTATTTT

V: TRBV18
size: -
J: TRBJ1-1
D: -
CDR3: CASSPERGTEAFF
DNA: TGTGCCAGCTCACCAGAAAGGGGCACTGAAGCTTTCTTT

V: TRBV6-6
size: -
J: TRBJ2-1
D: TRBD2
CDR3: CASSPLAGDSYNEQFF
DNA: TGTGCCAGCAGTCCCCTAGCGGGGGACTCCTACAATGAGCAGTTCTTC

V: TRBV2
size: -
J: TRBJ2-7
D: -
CDR3: CASKTYEQYF
DNA: TGTGCCAGCAAGACCTACGAGCAGTACTTC

V: TRBV12-5
size: -
J: TRBJ2-3
D: TRBD2
CDR3: CASGVGLAGVRTDTQYF
DNA: TGTGCTAGTGGTGTGGGACTAGCGGGAGTCAGAACAGATACGCAGTATTTT

V: TRBV11-2
size: -
J: TRBJ1-2
D: -
CDR3: CASSFSGTQWVGDYGYTF
DNA: TGTGCCAGCAGCTTCTCCGGGACACAATGGGTAGGGGACTATGGCTACACCTTC

V: TRBV10-3
size: -
J: TRBJ2-3
D: -
CDR3: CAISPDGTDTQYF
DNA: TGTGCCATCTCCCCTGATGGCACAGATACGCAGTATTTT

V: TRBV7-2
size: -
J: TRBJ2-3
D: TRBD1
CDR3: CASSPRTGAFTDTQYF
DNA: TGTGCCAGCAGCCCCCGGACAGGGGCCTTCACAGATACGCAGTATTTT

V: TRBV25-1
size: -
J: TRBJ1-1
D: TRBD1
CDR3: CASSAGGTEAFF
DNA: TGTGCCAGCAGTGCAGGGGGCACTGAAGCTTTCTTT

V: TRBV2
size: -
J: TRBJ1-1
D: -
CDR3: CASTPRPWGRNTEAFF
DNA: TGTGCCAGCACTCCGAGACCCTGGGGTAGGAACACTGAAGCTTTCTTT

V: TRBV15
size: -
J: TRBJ2-4
D: TRBD1
CDR3: CATSSHWPGTGPILAKNIQYF
DNA: TGTGCCACCAGCTCACATTGGCCCGGGACAGGGCCTATACTAGCCAAAAACATTCAGTACTTC

V: TRBV21-1
size: once
J: TRBJ2-7
D: -
CDR3: CASSKNGGSSYEQYF
DNA: TGTGCCAGCAGCAAAAATGGGGGGAGCTCCTACGAGCAGTACTTC

V: TRBV18
size: -
J: TRBJ2-1
D: TRBD1
CDR3: CASSPTGAYNEQFF
DNA: TGTGCCAGCTCGCCGACAGGGGCCTACAATGAGCAGTTCTTC

V: TRBV7-9
size: -
J: TRBJ1-1
D: TRBD1
CDR3: CASSRLLGRDRITEAFF
DNA: TGTGCCAGCAGCCGACTCCTTGGGCGGGACAGGATCACTGAAGCTTTCTTT

V: TRBV28
size: -
J: TRBJ2-1
D: -
CDR3: CASSSFAGPSYNEQFF
DNA: TGTGCCAGCAGTTCATTTGCGGGGCCCTCCTACAATGAGCAGTTCTTC

V: TRBV28
size: once
J: TRBJ2-5
D: -
CDR3: CASSGDGHGGPPIKETQYF
DNA: TGTGCCAGCAGTGGGGACGGCCACGGGGGCCCACCCATTAAAGAGACCCAGTACTTC

V: TRBV9
size: -
J: TRBJ2-1
D: TRBD2
CDR3: CASSVGTSFPNEQFF
DNA: TGTGCCAGCAGCGTCGGGACTAGCTTCCCCAATGAGCAGTTCTTC

V: TRBV5-1
size: -
J: TRBJ2-7
D: -
CDR3: CASSLLASGSYEQYF
DNA: TGCGCCAGCAGCTTGCTAGCAAGCGGGTCCTACGAGCAGTACTTC

V: TRBV11-1
size: -
J: TRBJ2-5
D: TRBD2
CDR3: CASSPRGGSQETQYF
DNA: TGTGCCAGCAGCCCCCGGGGAGGGTCGCAAGAGACCCAGTACTTC

V: TRBV5-5
size: -
J: TRBJ1-2
D: -
CDR3: CASSLASVQYYGYTF
DNA: TGTGCCAGCAGCTTGGCCTCCGTACAGTACTATGGCTACACCTTC

V: TRBV5-8
size: -
J: TRBJ2-3
D: -
CDR3: CASSLWYRATDTQYF
DNA: TGTGCCAGCAGCTTGTGGTACAGGGCCACAGATACGCAGTATTTT

V: TRBV5-4
size: -
J: TRBJ2-2
D: -
CDR3: CASGQTSRNTGELFF
DNA: TGTGCCAGCGGACAGACTAGCCGCAACACCGGGGAGCTGTTTTTT

V: TRBV6-5
size: -
J: TRBJ2-5
D: -
CDR3: CASSRSETQYF
DNA: TGTGCCAGCAGTCGCTCGGAGACCCAGTACTTC

V: TRBV11-3
size: -
J: TRBJ2-7
D: -
CDR3: CASSAKADEQYF
DNA: TGTGCCAGCAGCGCAAAAGCAGACGAGCAGTACTTC

V: TRBV19
size: -
J: TRBJ1-5
D: TRBD1
CDR3: CASNWDRGQPQHF
DNA: TGTGCCAGTAATTGGGACAGGGGGCAGCCCCAGCATTTT

V: TRBV5-4
size: -
J: TRBJ1-1
D: -
CDR3: CASSTIGTGIGNTEAFF
DNA: TGTGCCAGCAGCACAATCGGGACCGGGATCGGCAACACTGAAGCTTTCTTT

V: TRBV15
size: -
J: TRBJ2-1
D: -
CDR3: CATSRGPQSSSYNEQFF
DNA: TGTGCCACCAGCAGAGGCCCCCAGAGTAGCTCCTACAATGAGCAGTTCTTC

V: TRBV19
size: -
J: TRBJ2-1
D: TRBD1
CDR3: CASSILGTGYNEQFF
DNA: TGTGCCAGTAGTATACTCGGGACAGGTTACAATGAGCAGTTCTTC

V: TRBV5-4
size: -
J: TRBJ1-2
D: -
CDR3: CASSLTGRNYGYTF
DNA: TGTGCCAGCAGCTTAACGGGTCGGAACTATGGCTACACCTTC

V: TRBV27
size: once
J: TRBJ2-1
D: -
CDR3: CASSNSLSSYNEQFF
DNA: TGTGCCAGCAGTAACTCACTCAGCTCCTACAATGAGCAGTTCTTC

V: TRBV18
size: -
J: TRBJ2-1
D: TRBD1
CDR3: CASSPIVARQGALDEQFF
DNA: TGTGCCAGCTCACCTATAGTCGCGCGACAGGGGGCTTTAGATGAGCAGTTCTTC

V: TRBV5-5
size: -
J: TRBJ2-7
D: TRBD2
CDR3: CASRFGTRNLYEQYF
DNA: TGTGCCAGCAGGTTCGGGACTAGAAACTTGTACGAGCAGTACTTC

V: TRBV29-1
size: -
J: TRBJ2-7
D: -
CDR3: CSVHGGTYEQYF
DNA: TGCAGCGTCCACGGGGGTACCTACGAGCAGTACTTC